The 13 T cell receptor beta chains reported below all come from one sample, sequenced in a study of blood T cell repertoires in COVID-19. Repertoires were generated with immunoSEQ multiplex PCR, while TCRdb's copy carries only in-frame clones and drops some. The sample has thousands of clones; about 73% are singletons. Specimen: peripheral blood. The receptors here all came from a human donor in a cohort sampled during active COVID-19.

V is TRBV28 and J is TRBJ1-2; 7 bases map to TRBD1. The germline V gene has CDR1 MDHEN and CDR2 SYDVKM. Unmatched junction bases numbered 5, after V lost 1 base and J lost 3 bases. CDR3 length equals 15 residues. In nucleotides, the CDR3 is TGTGCCAGCAGTTTATATTCTAGGGGGCACTATGGCTACACCTTC. Translation: CASSLYSRGHYGYTF.

The rearrangement links TRBV25-1 to TRBJ2-7; D is perhaps TRBD2 (6 bases). The CDR3 is 12 residues long. The ends were cut back, 5 bases at V and 5 bases at J, with 10 bases in the middle. CDR1 is MGHDK and CDR2 is SYGVNS in the germline V gene. The CDR3 sequence: CASSSSVDEQYF. DNA for the CDR3: TGTGCCAGCAGTTCTAGCGTTGACGAGCAGTACTTC.

The chain uses TRBV14 and TRBJ1-1; 7 positions agree with TRBD1. CDR3 length equals 18 residues. CDR1 and CDR2 from the germline V gene are SGHDN and FVKESK. The junction had 15 bases not matched to a gene; V was cut back by 2 bases and J by 3 bases. The CDR3: CASSQYGGGQLVDTEAFF. The CDR3 DNA sequence: TGTGCCAGCAGCCAATATGGAGGGGGACAGTTAGTAGACACTGAAGCTTTCTTT.

The chain couples TRBV25-1 to TRBJ1-2; D not resolved. Trimming took off 2 bases at V and 4 bases at J, with 8 bases between the two ends. This CDR3 is built from 13 residues. Germline V gene sequence: CDR1 MGHDK, CDR2 SYGVNS. This CDR3 reads CASSEHNTYGYTF. CDR3 coding DNA: TGTGCCAGCAGTGAACATAACACCTATGGCTACACCTTC.

V and J are TRBV14 and TRBJ2-1, with D maybe TRBD2 (6 bases). This CDR3 is built from 14 residues. V was clipped by 4 bases and J by 4 bases, with 11 bases between them. CDR1 is SGHDN and CDR2 is FVKESK in the germline V gene. CDR3 protein: CASSPPTSYNEQFF. For the CDR3, the DNA is TGTGCCAGCAGCCCACCGACTAGTTACAATGAGCAGTTCTTC.

This clone is large in the sample. Other DNA sequences in this specimen translate into the identical CDR3. The chain couples TRBV29-1 to TRBJ1-1; 8 bases match TRBD1. J lost 3 bases, V lost 3 bases, and 3 bases had no gene match. Germline-derived CDR1 and CDR2 are SQVTM and ANQGSEA. CDR3 size: 13 residues. In DNA, the CDR3 is TGCAGCGTTGATGAGACAGGGGACACTGAAGCTTTCTTT. Protein product: CSVDETGDTEAFF.

The rearrangement uses TRBV9 and TRBJ2-1, with D unclear. From germline, CDR1 is SGDLS and CDR2 YYNGEE. The germline V and J ends were trimmed by 3 bases and 5 bases, with 3 bases remaining between them. The CDR3 runs 11 residues. The CDR3 region is CASSADNEQFF. The CDR3 region has the DNA TGTGCCAGCAGCGCCGACAATGAGCAGTTCTTC.

The chain employs TRBV3-1 (or the pseudogene TRBV3-2) and TRBJ2-3; TRBD2 aligns across 9 bases. The CDR3 is 13 amino acids. V dropped 1 base and J dropped 12; count of bases not matched to a gene: 5. In germline, CDR1 is LGHDT, CDR2 YNNKEL (reference sequence). The CDR3 loop reads CASSQGPGLAQYF. For the CDR3, the DNA is TGTGCCAGCAGCCAAGGGCCGGGACTAGCTCAGTATTTT.

The chain carries TRBV19 and TRBJ1-1; D not resolved. This CDR3 comprises 11 residues. V was trimmed by 1 base and J by 11 bases, leaving 8 bases between them. CDR1 and CDR2 from the germline V gene are LNHDA and SQIVND (reference sequence). CDR3 residues: CASSIGELAFF. The CDR3 DNA follows: TGTGCCAGTAGTATAGGAGAGCTCGCTTTCTTT. Looking up the rest from reference TRBV19 and TRBJ1-1 gives the full variable domain: DGGITQSPKYLFRKEGQNVTLSCEQNLNHDAMYWYRQDPGQGLRLIYYSQIVNDFQKGDIAEGYSVSREKKESFPLTVTSAQKNPTAFYLCASSIGELAFFGQGTRLTVV.

CDR3 residues: CASSITSGVYEQYF. The DNA of the CDR3 is TGTGCCAGTAGTATAACTAGCGGGGTCTACGAGCAGTACTTC. The chain carries TRBV19 and TRBJ2-7; TRBD2 matches 10 bases. J was trimmed by 3 bases and V by 2 bases; bases with no gene match: 1. This CDR3 is 14 amino acids long. Germline CDR1 reads LNHDA; CDR2 reads SQIVND (reference sequence).

Written as DNA, the CDR3 is TGTGCCAGTAGTATGACAGGACCGAACACCGGGGAGCTGTTTTTT. This encodes CASSMTGPNTGELFF. This rearrangement joins TRBV19 to TRBJ2-2; D perhaps matches TRBD1 (6 bases). The CDR3 is made up of 15 amino acids. Trimming pared 3 bases from V and 0 bases from J, leaving 8 bases between. Germline assignment: CDR1 LNHDA and CDR2 SQIVND (reference sequence).

The V gene is TRBV28, the J gene TRBJ2-1; TRBD2 matches 12 bases. V lost 4 bases to trimming and J lost 9 bases; unmatched junction nucleotides: 7. The CDR3 is made up of 15 amino acids. Germline V gene lookup returns CDR1 MDHEN and CDR2 SYDVKM. CDR3 residues: CASSSTSGSFSEQFF. The CDR3 nucleotides read TGTGCCAGCAGTTCGACTAGCGGGAGTTTCAGTGAGCAGTTCTTC.

This clone was seen a few times. The rearrangement joins TRBV6-5 to TRBJ1-2; the match to TRBD1 covers 10 bases. Germline loops: CDR1 MNHEY, CDR2 SVGAGI. This CDR3 is 14 amino acids long. With 6 bases clipped from V and 4 bases from J, the junction kept 5 bases outside the gene matches. CDR3 in amino acids: CASRGTGAIYGYTF. The CDR3 DNA reads TGTGCCAGCAGGGGGACAGGGGCGATCTATGGCTACACCTTC.